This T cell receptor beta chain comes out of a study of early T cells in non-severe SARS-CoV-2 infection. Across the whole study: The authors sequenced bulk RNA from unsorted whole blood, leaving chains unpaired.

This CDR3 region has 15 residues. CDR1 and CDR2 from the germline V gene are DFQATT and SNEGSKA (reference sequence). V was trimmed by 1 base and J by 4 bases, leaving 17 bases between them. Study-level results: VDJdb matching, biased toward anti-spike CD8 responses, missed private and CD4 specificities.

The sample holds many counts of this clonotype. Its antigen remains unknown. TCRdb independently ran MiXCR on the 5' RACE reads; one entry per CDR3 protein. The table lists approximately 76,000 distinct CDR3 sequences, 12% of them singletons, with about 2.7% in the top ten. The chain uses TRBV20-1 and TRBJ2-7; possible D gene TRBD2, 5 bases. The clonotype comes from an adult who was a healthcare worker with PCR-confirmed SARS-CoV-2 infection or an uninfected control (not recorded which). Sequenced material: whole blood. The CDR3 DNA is TGCAGTGCTAGAGGGGGTGGACCTAGCAAGTACGAGCAGTACTTC. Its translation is CSARGGGPSKYEQYF.